This TCR beta chain was documented in a study of patients and donors after allogeneic stem cell transplantation. This clonotype was seen repeatedly, ten times or more. TCRdb redid the calling of the RT-PCR reads with MiXCR, one entry per CDR3 protein. The sample contains 150,000 to 200,000 distinct CDR3 sequences, 24% of which appear only once. The TCR originated in a human donor who was either an allogeneic HSCT recipient or a stem cell or donor lymphocyte infusion donor (not recorded which). It is not recorded whose cells these are; they may come from a transplant donor. Sequences were obtained from blood, either unsorted or a sorted T cell fraction (not recorded which).

CDR3 DNA: TGCAGTGCACTCTACGGCGAAAGAGAAGCTTTCTTT. This codes for CSALYGEREAFF. The chain has TRBV20-1 and TRBJ1-1; no reliable D call. Germline values: CDR1 DFQATT, CDR2 SNEGSKA (reference sequence). The CDR3 spans 12 residues. Trimming took 6 bases from V and 8 from J, leaving 16 bases between them.